The table lists the clone carrying this T cell receptor (beta chain) with many counts. The antigen is not known. Germline CDR1 SGHRS, CDR2 YFSETQ. The CDR3 runs 15 residues. Trimming pared 3 bases from V and 3 bases from J, leaving 16 bases between. The TCR beta CDR3 regions underwent amplification using RNA transcripts as the source. TCR CDR3 regions were first amplified by RT-PCR with HTBI primers. TCRdb analysed the multiplex PCR reads with MiXCR anew, one entry per CDR3 protein. The table records fewer than 500,000 distinct CDR3 sequences, roughly 15% of them present only once. This sample stems from a study of T cells in Graves' hyperthyroidism and ophthalmopathy. Study-level points and caveats: Blood also contained most expanded thyroid clonotypes above 0.001. Prediction of ophthalmopathy progression came a median around 6.1 months pre-onset.

This chain links TRBV5-1 with TRBJ2-7; the D is unclear. This clonotype was obtained from a woman in her 30s with Graves' ophthalmopathy. Input material: blood. CDR3 in amino acids: CASSSDPQGLYEQYF. The CDR3 DNA reads TGCGCCAGCAGCTCGGACCCTCAAGGCCTCTACGAGCAGTACTTC. Full variable domain (outside the CDR3, taken from reference TRBV5-1 and TRBJ2-7): KAGVTQTPRYLIKTRGQQVTLSCSPISGHRSVSWYQQTPGQGLQFLFEYFSETQRNKGNFPGRFSGRQFSNSRSEMNVSTLELGDSALYLCASSSDPQGLYEQYFGPGTRLTVT.